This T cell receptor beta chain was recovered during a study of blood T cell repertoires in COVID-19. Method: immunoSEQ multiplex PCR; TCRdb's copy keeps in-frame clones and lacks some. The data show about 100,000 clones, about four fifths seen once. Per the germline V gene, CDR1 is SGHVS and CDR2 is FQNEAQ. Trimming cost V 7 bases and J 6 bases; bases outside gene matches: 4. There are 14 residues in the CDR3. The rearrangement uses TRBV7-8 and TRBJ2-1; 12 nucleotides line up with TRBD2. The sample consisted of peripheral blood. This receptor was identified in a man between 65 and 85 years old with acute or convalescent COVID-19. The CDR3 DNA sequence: TGTGCCAGCACCCTAGCGGGGGGGCCCAATGAGCAGTTCTTC. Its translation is CASTLAGGPNEQFF.